These 9 T cell receptor beta chains were all obtained from the same sample, sequenced in a study of blood T cell repertoires in COVID-19. Only in-frame clones appear in the TCRdb table, and some are missing; sequencing was by immunoSEQ multiplex PCR. The sample has 79,000 or so clones, about 86% seen once. The specimen was peripheral blood. These receptors were obtained from a human donor in a cohort sampled during active COVID-19.

The chain is built from TRBV19 and TRBJ2-1, with TRBD2 matching over 9 bases. The V and J ends lost 3 bases and 7 bases, in that order; junction bases with no gene match: 1. This CDR3 comprises 13 residues. Germline V gene lookup returns CDR1 LNHDA and CDR2 SQIVND (reference sequence). The CDR3 DNA reads as TGTGCCAGTAGTATTAGCGGGAGAAATGAGCAGTTCTTC. Its translation is CASSISGRNEQFF.

This rearrangement joins TRBV9 to TRBJ2-3, with 7 bases aligning to TRBD2. The CDR3 has 16 residues. The germline V gene encodes CDR1 SGDLS and CDR2 YYNGEE. J lost 2 bases, V lost 0 bases, and 6 bases had no gene match. CDR3 sequence reads: CASSVALAETTDTQYF. The CDR3 region has the DNA TGTGCCAGCAGCGTAGCCCTAGCGGAGACCACAGATACGCAGTATTTT.

This clone has a handful of counts. This chain uses TRBV5-5 with TRBJ2-5; tentatively, D is TRBD1 (6 bases). Trimming shortened V by 4 bases and J by 0 bases, and 10 bases separated the two germline ends. The CDR3 is 14 residues long. CDR1 and CDR2 from the germline V gene are SGHKS and YYEKEE (reference sequence). This CDR3 reads CASSPQGNQETQYF. The CDR3 DNA reads TGTGCCAGCAGCCCTCAGGGGAACCAAGAGACCCAGTACTTC.

This clone was observed once. The V gene is TRBV11-3, the J gene TRBJ2-1; tentatively, D is TRBD2 (6 bases). CDR1 is SGHNT, CDR2 YENEEA, per germline. V lost 5 bases and J lost 8, with 16 bases in between. The CDR3 length is 14 residues. DNA of the CDR3: TGTGCCAGCAGCACTGGAGGGACGGGGTATGAGCAGTTCTTC. The encoded protein is CASSTGGTGYEQFF.

As DNA, the CDR3 is TGTGCCTGGAGTGTACCGGACAGGGGACGGTTCAACTATGGCTACACCTTC. This sequence encodes CAWSVPDRGRFNYGYTF. The gene calls are TRBV30 and TRBJ1-2; 9 bases are a match to TRBD1. Trimming cost V 0 bases and J 2 bases; bases outside gene matches: 10. Germline-derived CDR1 and CDR2 are GTSNPN and SVGIG (reference sequence). The CDR3 length is 17 residues.

The chain recombines TRBV13 with TRBJ1-1; 7 positions agree with TRBD1. Unmatched junction bases numbered 9, after V lost 5 bases and J lost 3 bases. CDR1 PRHDT and CDR2 FYEKMQ come from the germline V gene (reference sequence). CDR3 size: 15 residues. The DNA of the CDR3 is TGTGCCAGCAGCATAGCAGGGGGTCTCGACACTGAAGCTTTCTTT. Residues: CASSIAGGLDTEAFF.

The gene calls are TRBV19 and TRBJ2-2; 12 bases match TRBD1. J gave up 5 bases and V 5 bases, and 9 bases lay outside the gene matches. CDR3 length: 17 amino acids. Per germline, CDR1 LNHDA and CDR2 SQIVND (reference sequence). The CDR3, as DNA: TGTGCCAGTAGTGCCCCGGGACAGGGGGCGCCAACCGGGGAGCTGTTTTTT. Translation gives CASSAPGQGAPTGELFF.

This clone was detected only a few times. This chain links TRBV11-2 with TRBJ2-7; tentative D call: TRBD1 (6 bases). The germline CDR1 and CDR2 sequences are SGHAT and FQNNGV. The germline V and J ends were trimmed by 7 bases and 0 bases, with 13 bases remaining between them. CDR3 size: 14 residues. CDR3 bases: TGTGCCAGCACCTCTGGACAGAACTCCTACGAGCAGTACTTC. This sequence encodes CASTSGQNSYEQYF.

This chain uses TRBV30 with TRBJ2-1, with TRBD2 as a possible D gene (6 bases). Germline V gives CDR1 GTSNPN, CDR2 SVGIG (reference sequence). V was pared by 6 bases and J by 7 bases, with 19 bases between. The CDR3 is 14 residues long. CDR3 amino acids: CACPTGLSGNEQFF. As DNA, the CDR3 is TGTGCCTGTCCGACGGGACTCAGCGGTAATGAGCAGTTCTTC.